A single sample is the source of the 21 T cell receptor beta chains below, sequenced in a study of T-cell memory formation after mild COVID-19 (dated by TCRdb to the early 2020s). Libraries were constructed by 5' RACE. TCRdb records Illumina NovaSeq 6000 as the sequencer. TCRdb trimmed public reads at Q25 via fastp, called clones via MiXCR and kept in-frame beta chains. Rows merge per CDR3 protein into single entries with the most common DNA and genes. Counted in this sample were approximately 480,000 distinct CDR3 sequences; around a sixth of them appeared once. Around an eighth of the sample lies in the top ten. Sequencing was performed on PBMCs or a T cell subset sorted from them (not recorded which). These TCRs come from an adult woman who had mild COVID-19 (a few samples of this study predate the infection). The sample titles of this study are shuffled in the database, so cell type and time point are left out; the donor was told from shared clones.

This clonotype was recorded a few times. An end of the junction differs from the germline gene, which may be a read error. This rearrangement joins TRBV4-1 to TRBJ1-6; D remains unclear. Germline lookup yields CDR1 MGHRA and CDR2 YSYEKL. CDR3 size: 13 residues. CDR3 nucleotides: TGCGCCAGCAGCCAAGATCGAGGGAGGCGGAGCCTTTTT. Translation: CASSQDRGRRSLF.

This clonotype was counted many times. The chain couples TRBV20-1 to TRBJ2-7, with 13 bases matching TRBD2. V was pared by 2 bases and J by 2 bases, with 6 bases of the junction left unmatched. Germline-derived CDR1 and CDR2 are DFQATT and SNEGSKA (reference sequence). This CDR3 is built from 16 residues. The DNA for the CDR3 is TGCAGTGCTAGAACCGGGACTAGCGGGGAGACCTACGAGCAGTACTTC. Its protein is CSARTGTSGETYEQYF.

The V gene is TRBV7-9, the J gene TRBJ1-1; D is uncertain. The CDR3 runs 13 residues. Germline V gene lookup returns CDR1 SEHNR and CDR2 FQNEAQ (reference sequence). Trimming took off 4 bases at V and 6 bases at J, with 12 bases between the two ends. The CDR3 nucleotides read TGTGCCAGCAGCTCGGCTGGTCCGTCTGAAGCTTTCTTT. Encoded protein: CASSSAGPSEAFF.

The sample holds a few counts of this clonotype. V usage is TRBV9 and J usage is TRBJ2-1; 9 bases align to TRBD2. Germline loops: CDR1 SGDLS, CDR2 YYNGEE. V was clipped by 0 bases and J by 5 bases; unmatched bases: 9. There are 17 residues in the CDR3. The DNA for the CDR3 is TGTGCCAGCAGCGTAGCGGGGGGACTAGCACCTGACAATGAGCAGTTCTTC. Amino acid sequence: CASSVAGGLAPDNEQFF.

This clonotype occurred a few times. The chain couples TRBV6-2 or TRBV6-3 to TRBJ1-1, with 7 bases identical to TRBD1. CDR3 size: 14 residues. The V gene's germline CDR1 is MNHEY and CDR2 SVGEGT. Trimming removed 7 bases from V and 0 bases from J; junction bases left unmatched: 5. The CDR3 region is CASNGQEMNTEAFF. CDR3 DNA sequence: TGTGCCAGCAATGGACAGGAGATGAACACTGAAGCTTTCTTT.

The rearrangement joins TRBV5-1 to TRBJ2-3; the match to TRBD2 covers 9 bases. The CDR3 consists of 14 residues. J lost 2 bases, V lost 7 bases, and 5 bases had no gene match. CDR1 and CDR2 from the germline V gene are SGHRS and YFSETQ. The chain's CDR3 is CASFSGSFTDTQYF. As DNA, the CDR3 is TGCGCCAGCTTTAGCGGGAGTTTCACAGATACGCAGTATTTT.

Details on this clonotype: This clone may be a read error of a much larger clone one base away. The CDR3 protein is CASSSQPRMLPLHF. As DNA, the CDR3 is TGTGCCAGCAGCTCACAACCCCGGATGTTGCCCCTCCACTTT. The rearrangement links TRBV7-6 to TRBJ1-6; D call uncertain. CDR1 and CDR2 from the germline V gene are SGHVS and FNYEAQ. The CDR3 is 14 amino acids. The ends were cut back, 4 bases at V and 13 bases at J, with 17 bases in the middle.

The chain has TRBV6-5 and TRBJ2-5; 12 bases map to TRBD2. The V segment lost 2 bases and the J segment 5 bases; nucleotides outside the gene matches: 3. The length of the CDR3 is 15 residues. Germline V gene data show CDR1 as MNHEY and CDR2 as SVGAGI. CDR3 residues: CASSYTSGGWETQYF. The CDR3 bases are TGTGCCAGCAGTTACACTAGCGGGGGGTGGGAGACCCAGTACTTC.

The J gene is TRBJ1-5, the V gene TRBV20-1; no clear D gene. The CDR3 runs to 18 residues. CDR1 is DFQATT and CDR2 is SNEGSKA in the germline V gene (reference sequence). The V gene lost 5 bases and the J gene lost 2 bases, with 25 bases spanning the gap. The CDR3 here is CSASRTFGRVVGNQPQHF. CDR3 DNA sequence: TGCAGTGCTTCACGAACCTTTGGACGGGTGGTAGGCAATCAGCCCCAGCATTTT.

The rearrangement links TRBV27 to TRBJ1-2, with 9 bases lining up with TRBD1. J gave up 8 bases and V 4 bases, and 8 bases lay outside the gene matches. Germline values: CDR1 MNHEY, CDR2 SMNVEV (reference sequence). There are 14 residues in the CDR3. In DNA, the CDR3 is TGTGCCAGCAGTTCGGGACAGGGTTTTTACGGCTACACCTTC. It yields the protein CASSSGQGFYGYTF.

The chain is built from TRBV4-3 and TRBJ2-3, with 8 bases identical to TRBD2. CDR3 length: 15 residues. Per germline, CDR1 LGHNA and CDR2 YSLEER. Germline trimming cut 4 bases from V and 2 bases from J; bases unmatched to any gene: 5. CDR3 coding DNA: TGCGCCAGCAGCCCAATAGCGGGATCCACAGATACGCAGTATTTT. Translating it yields CASSPIAGSTDTQYF.

This clonotype was counted only a few times. CDR3 nucleotide sequence: TGTGCCAGCTCACCGGCCGGGCAGGGCAACTATGGCTACACCTTC. This encodes CASSPAGQGNYGYTF. The chain recombines TRBV18 with TRBJ1-2; D may be TRBD1 (5 bases). The germline V gene encodes CDR1 KGHSH and CDR2 LQKENI. This CDR3 region has 15 residues. V was clipped by 3 bases and J by 2 bases, with 13 bases between them.

The chain is built from TRBV6-5 and TRBJ1-2; 11 nucleotides line up with TRBD1. From germline, CDR1 is MNHEY and CDR2 SVGAGI. V shed 0 bases and J 7 bases; nucleotides not matched to a gene: 4. The CDR3 runs 15 residues. The CDR3 loop is CASSYSGTGGSGYTF. Here the CDR3 DNA reads TGTGCCAGCAGTTACTCTGGGACAGGGGGATCTGGCTACACCTTC.

This clonotype was found a few times. The CDR3: CASRRTTNEKLFF. CDR3 in DNA: TGCGCCAGCAGGCGAACAACTAATGAAAAACTGTTTTTT. The chain employs TRBV5-1 and TRBJ1-4; D call uncertain. Germline lookup yields CDR1 SGHRS and CDR2 YFSETQ. The CDR3 extends over 13 amino acids. Trimming cost V 5 bases and J 0 bases, with 5 bases left between them. The entire variable domain, with the rest obtained from reference TRBV5-1 and TRBJ1-4, is as follows: KAGVTQTPRYLIKTRGQQVTLSCSPISGHRSVSWYQQTPGQGLQFLFEYFSETQRNKGNFPGRFSGRQFSNSRSEMNVSTLELGDSALYLCASRRTTNEKLFFGSGTQLSVL.

This clonotype was seen more than once but under ten times. The chain is built from TRBV12-3 or TRBV12-4 and TRBJ1-2, with TRBD1 as a possible D gene (5 bases). This CDR3 comprises 13 residues. The V gene lost 7 bases and the J gene lost 8 bases, with 17 bases spanning the gap. CDR3 in amino acids: CASTEGTGDGYTF. The CDR3 DNA sequence: TGTGCCAGCACCGAGGGTACTGGGGACGGCTACACCTTC.

The genes are TRBV7-3 and TRBJ2-3, with D perhaps matching TRBD1 or TRBD2 (6 bases each). CDR3 length: 15 amino acids. Germline-derived CDR1 and CDR2 are SGHTA and FQGTGA. V lost 5 bases to trimming and J lost 4 bases, with 16 bases between them. CDR3 sequence (DNA): TGTGCCAGCAGCCCCATCGGGGGCTCCGCAGATACGCAGTATTTT. This codes for CASSPIGGSADTQYF.

This clonotype was recorded at least ten times. The chain carries TRBV11-2 and TRBJ2-5; D not certain. Trimming pared 3 bases from V and 1 base from J, leaving 12 bases between. Germline CDR1 reads SGHAT; CDR2 reads FQNNGV. This CDR3 region has 15 residues. CDR3 bases: TGTGCCAGCAGCTTTACTAACACCGTCCAAGAGACCCAGTACTTC. This sequence encodes CASSFTNTVQETQYF. The whole variable domain, remainder taken from reference TRBV11-2 and TRBJ2-5, is EAGVAQSPRYKIIEKRQSVAFWCNPISGHATLYWYQQILGQGPKLLIQFQNNGVVDDSQLPKDRFSAERLKGVDSTLKIQPAKLEDSAVYLCASSFTNTVQETQYFGPGTRLLVL.

This clonotype was recorded at least ten times. V is TRBV20-1 and J is TRBJ2-1; D uncertain. Looked up from germline, CDR1 is DFQATT and CDR2 is SNEGSKA (reference sequence). Trimming removed 6 bases from V and 6 bases from J, with 9 bases in between. The length of the CDR3 is 11 residues. This CDR3 reads CSAPRGNEQFF. The CDR3 DNA reads TGCAGTGCCCCGCGTGGCAATGAGCAGTTCTTC.

This clonotype showed up just a few times. The chain links TRBV7-6 to TRBJ2-7, with 13 bases matching TRBD2. V shed 5 bases, J shed 0 bases, and the junction held 13 bases outside the gene matches. CDR1 is SGHVS and CDR2 is FNYEAQ in the germline V gene. The CDR3 runs to 19 residues. CDR3 sequence reads: CASSPRTSGRALSSYEQYF. The CDR3 DNA reads TGTGCCAGCAGCCCCCGGACTAGCGGGAGAGCCCTAAGCTCCTACGAGCAGTACTTC.

The chain recombines TRBV12-3 or TRBV12-4 with TRBJ1-3, with D uncertain. Deletions cut 7 bases from V and 0 bases from J, with 19 bases between. CDR3 length: 17 residues. DNA of the CDR3: TGTGCCAGCACCCGGCCCGGGTCCCTTGCCTCTGGAAACACCATATATTTT. This sequence encodes CASTRPGSLASGNTIYF.

The V gene is TRBV28, the J gene TRBJ2-7; a weak D match, TRBD2 (6 bases). Germline assignment: CDR1 MDHEN and CDR2 SYDVKM. Trimming removed 6 bases at V and 0 bases at J, with 15 bases between. This CDR3 has 15 residues. The CDR3 reads CASSPVGLASYEQYF. The CDR3 DNA follows: TGTGCCAGCAGCCCGGTGGGACTTGCCTCCTACGAGCAGTACTTC.